Below, one T cell receptor (beta chain) is given with its context. What it binds is unknown. The repertoire was sequenced with immunoSEQ multiplex PCR; TCRdb's copy has only in-frame clones and lacks some. The table includes about 580,000 clones, about 98% detected once. Naive-designated CD8 cells lacked CD45RO, were positively enriched for CCR7, and omitted terminally differentiated effector memory CD45RA+ cells. Per germline, CDR1 LNHDA and CDR2 SQIVND (reference sequence). Trimming cost V 7 bases and J 5 bases, with 26 bases left between them. CDR3 length: 17 amino acids. The source of the sample is a study of shared clonotypes between healthy human individuals. Study observations and caveats: The represented genetic and exposure-history diversity was limited by the small number of donors.

The chain joins TRBV19 to TRBJ1-1, with D maybe TRBD1 (5 bases). Sample: naive CD8+ T cells sorted from blood. The receptor comes from a man in his thirties or forties in good health. CDR3 in DNA: TGTGCCAGTATCCCCAATCCGGGACTCCCGAAGGGGACTGAAGCTTTCTTT. The encoded protein is CASIPNPGLPKGTEAFF.